This T cell receptor (beta chain) was sequenced in a study of T cell repertoires in cytomegalovirus infection. The CDR3 sequence is 15 residues long. CDR1 MNHEY and CDR2 SMNVEV come from the germline V gene (reference sequence). V was shortened by 4 bases and J by 7 bases, with 19 bases between the two germline ends. Concerning this clonotype itself: The antigen is undetermined.

TCRdb ran MiXCR on the reads and lists one entry per CDR3 protein. Among about 110,000 distinct CDR3 sequences listed, roughly 30% were seen once. The source is a human donor in good health (CMV status not recorded). Some clones in this sample may be carry-over from other donors' samples. The chain uses TRBV27 and TRBJ1-2; D may be TRBD1 (6 bases). The material sequenced was CD8+ T cells from cultured PBMCs, taken from culture after CMV antigen stimulation. The CDR3 spells CASSSYPAGAGGYTF. CDR3 nucleotide sequence: TGTGCCAGCAGTTCCTACCCGGCGGGGGCGGGTGGCTACACCTTC.